This T cell receptor (beta chain) derives from a study of post-analysis software for immune sequencing data (dated by TCRdb to between 2014 and 2017). About the full investigation: Relapsing-remitting, secondary progressive and progressive-relapsing multiple sclerosis were recorded as disease courses, and subtype annotation was lacking for some patients. The patient repertoires were compared against about 10 previously published healthy control repertoires obtained from donors aged about 6 to 27 years. A subset of samples was prepared in parallel using single-end sample barcoding, then pooled and co-amplified after Illumina adapter ligation. The research as a whole found: The control group was slightly older than the multiple sclerosis patient group. When samples were clustered directly using the F measure, samples prepared in the same batch co-clustered strongly, which prompted a batch-effect correction. Significantly lower normalized Chao1 diversity was found in multiple sclerosis patients than in controls, suggesting substantial peripheral T-cell clonal expansion. Significantly higher frequencies in patients than in controls were found for several TRBV segments, including TRBV5-6, TRBV5-1 and TRBV20-1.

In the case of this clonotype: Its antigen remains undetermined. No base quality information exists; no much larger clone differs at one position.

V and J are trimmed by 3 bases and 9 bases, and the gene matches miss 11 bases of the junction. The CDR3 goes from the cysteine to the phenylalanine over 14 residues. Of all the DNA, just the CDR3 is kept, 42 bases in frame from base 1. CDR1 is given as MGHRA and CDR2 as YSYEKL, both from the germline V gene. The library was made by PCR. Sequenced using an Illumina HiSeq 2500. Unique molecular identifiers were incorporated into TCR beta cDNA libraries to reduce PCR and sequencing biases. Per 1 to 10 million input T cells, approximately 500,000 cDNA molecules were obtained, such that each molecule approximated one T cell. The patient libraries were prepared and sequenced with the same protocol used for the earlier healthy control dataset. Samples belonging to the same batch were prepared together, multiplexed and sequenced on a shared HiSeq lane. The authors processed their data as follows. Raw barcoded reads were processed with MIGEC, discarding single-read molecular identifier groups before consensus assembly and CDR3 extraction. Clonotype tables were post-analysed with VDJtools, normalizing diversity by down-sampling all datasets to the smallest sample size. In repertoire overlap clustering, CDR3 amino acid sequences, but not nucleotide sequences, were matched to correct batch-related cross-sample contamination. TCRdb applied fastp at Q25 and MiXCR to the public reads, then kept only in-frame beta chains. Rows are combined by CDR3 protein, so each entry shows the most common genes and DNA. These V and J calls originate from TCRdb's pipeline instead of the authors' own analysis. In this sample the table shows under 650,000 distinct CDR3 sequences, roughly 47% of which occur a single time. Of the sample, approximately 1.7% is held by the ten largest clones.

To demonstrate the VDJtools post-analysis software, the study profiled TCR beta repertoires from the peripheral blood of around 13 young patients with multiple sclerosis. The patients with multiple sclerosis were children and adolescents between about 6 and 15 years of age. The TCR comes from a girl between 10 and 17 years old with multiple sclerosis. The sequenced sample was blood. The chain links TRBV4-1 with TRBJ2-7; 7 nucleotides in the junction match TRBD2. The nucleotide sequence is given as TGCGCCAGCAGCCAGAGCGGGGACGTGCGGGGGCAGTACTTC. Translated, this gives CASSQSGDVRGQYF.